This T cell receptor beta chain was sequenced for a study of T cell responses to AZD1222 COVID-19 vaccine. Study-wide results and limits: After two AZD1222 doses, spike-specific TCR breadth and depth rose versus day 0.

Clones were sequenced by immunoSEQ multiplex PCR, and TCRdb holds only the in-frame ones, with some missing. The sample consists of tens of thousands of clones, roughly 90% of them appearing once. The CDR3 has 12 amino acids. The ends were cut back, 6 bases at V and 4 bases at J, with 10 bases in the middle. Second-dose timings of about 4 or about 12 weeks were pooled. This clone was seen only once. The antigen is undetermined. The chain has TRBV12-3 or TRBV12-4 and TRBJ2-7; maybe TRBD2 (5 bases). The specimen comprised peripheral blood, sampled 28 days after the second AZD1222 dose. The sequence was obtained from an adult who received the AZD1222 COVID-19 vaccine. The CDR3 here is CASSPRGYEQYF. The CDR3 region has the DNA TGTGCCAGCAGCCCCCGGGGATACGAGCAGTACTTC.